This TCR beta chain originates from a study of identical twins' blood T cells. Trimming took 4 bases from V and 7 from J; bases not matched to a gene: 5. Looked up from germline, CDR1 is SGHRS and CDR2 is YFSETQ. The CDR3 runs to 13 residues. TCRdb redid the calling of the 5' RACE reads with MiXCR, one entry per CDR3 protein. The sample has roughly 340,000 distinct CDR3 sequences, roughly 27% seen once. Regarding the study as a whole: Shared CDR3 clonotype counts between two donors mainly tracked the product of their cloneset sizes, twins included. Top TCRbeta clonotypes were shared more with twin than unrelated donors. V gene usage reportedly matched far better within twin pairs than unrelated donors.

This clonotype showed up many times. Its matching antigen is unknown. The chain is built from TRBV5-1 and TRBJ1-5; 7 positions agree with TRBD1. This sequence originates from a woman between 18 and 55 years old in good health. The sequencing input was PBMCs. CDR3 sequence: CASSPDRDQPQHF. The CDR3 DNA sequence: TGCGCCAGCAGCCCTGACAGGGACCAGCCCCAGCATTTT.